Here is one TCR beta chain with its context. This record comes from a study of control samples from healthy donors and cancer patients. Germline CDR1 is SGHRS and CDR2 is YFSETQ. CDR3 length: 14 residues. The ends lost 2 bases at V and 6 bases at J; junction bases unmatched: 5. Assay used: immunoSEQ multiplex PCR; TCRdb lists only in-frame clones, some missing. The sample holds over 100,000 clones, about nine tenths seen once. The TCR sequence derives from a man aged 40-55 years in good health. The sample was blood. The chain has TRBV5-1 and TRBJ2-7; 10 bases fit TRBD1. CDR3 region: CASSFGDRGSEQYF. The CDR3 coding sequence is TGCGCCAGCAGCTTCGGGGACAGGGGAAGCGAGCAGTACTTC.